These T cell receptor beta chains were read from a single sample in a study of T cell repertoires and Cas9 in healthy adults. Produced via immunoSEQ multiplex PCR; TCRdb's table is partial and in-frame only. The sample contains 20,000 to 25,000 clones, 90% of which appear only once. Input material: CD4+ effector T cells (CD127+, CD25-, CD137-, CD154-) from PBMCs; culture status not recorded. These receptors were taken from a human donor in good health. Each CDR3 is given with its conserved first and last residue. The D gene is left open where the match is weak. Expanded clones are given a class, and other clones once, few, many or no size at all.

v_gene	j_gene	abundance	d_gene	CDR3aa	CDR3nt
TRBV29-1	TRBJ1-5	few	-	CSVGFEYNQPQHF	TGCAGCGTTGGTTTCGAGTACAATCAGCCCCAGCATTTT
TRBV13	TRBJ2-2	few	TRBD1	CASSLEGGRTGELFF	TGTGCCAGCAGCTTGGAAGGGGGCAGGACCGGGGAGCTGTTTTTT
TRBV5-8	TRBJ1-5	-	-	CASSLVKGQPQHF	TGTGCCAGCAGCTTGGTTAAGGGTCAGCCCCAGCATTTT
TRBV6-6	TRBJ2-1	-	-	CASSYPSGTNEQFF	TGTGCCAGCAGCTACCCCTCCGGGACTAATGAGCAGTTCTTC
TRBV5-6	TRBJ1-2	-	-	CASSLMGRQAYGYTF	TGTGCCAGCAGCTTGATGGGCCGCCAGGCCTATGGCTACACCTTC
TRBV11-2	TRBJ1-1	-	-	CASSLVAGTGEAFF	TGTGCCAGCAGCTTAGTGGCGGGAACGGGTGAAGCTTTCTTT
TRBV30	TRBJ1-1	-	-	CAWSTPLGRSKDTEAFF	TGTGCCTGGAGTACTCCCTTGGGACGTTCGAAGGACACTGAAGCTTTCTTT
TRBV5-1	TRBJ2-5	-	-	CASRPPPYQETQYF	TGCGCCAGCAGACCCCCCCCGTACCAAGAGACCCAGTACTTC
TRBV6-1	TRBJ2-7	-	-	CASSPSGLYEQYF	TGTGCCAGCAGTCCCTCGGGACTTTACGAGCAGTACTTC
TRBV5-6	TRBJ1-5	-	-	CASSLNGGKDQPQHF	TGTGCCAGCAGCTTGAATGGCGGAAAGGATCAGCCCCAGCATTTT
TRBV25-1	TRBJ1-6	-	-	CASSEPSYNSPLHF	TGTGCCAGCAGTGAGCCCTCCTATAATTCACCCCTCCACTTT
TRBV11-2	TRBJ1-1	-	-	CASSGQGWTEAFF	TGTGCCAGCAGCGGGCAGGGGTGGACTGAAGCTTTCTTT
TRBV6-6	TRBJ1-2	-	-	CASSYVEGTRGYTF	TGTGCCAGCAGTTACGTGGAGGGGACGAGGGGCTACACCTTC
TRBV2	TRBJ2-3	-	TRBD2	CASSVEGTSGGASTDTQYF	TGTGCCAGCAGTGTGGAAGGGACTAGCGGGGGGGCCTCCACAGATACGCAGTATTTT
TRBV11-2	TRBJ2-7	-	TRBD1	CASSHRGRYEQYF	TGTGCCAGCAGTCACAGGGGGCGTTACGAGCAGTACTTC
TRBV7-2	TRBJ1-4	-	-	CASSLGPWEKLFF	TGTGCCAGCAGCCTCGGGCCCTGGGAAAAACTGTTTTTT
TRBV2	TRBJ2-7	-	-	CASSELRVYEQYF	TGTGCCAGCAGTGAATTACGTGTCTACGAGCAGTACTTC
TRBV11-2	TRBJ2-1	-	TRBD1	CASSSGTGGLNFYDNEQFF	TGTGCCAGCAGTTCCGGGACAGGGGGCCTGAACTTCTACGACAATGAGCAGTTCTTC
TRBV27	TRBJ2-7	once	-	CASSYHGISSYEQYF	TGTGCCAGCAGTTACCACGGTATATCCTCCTACGAGCAGTACTTC
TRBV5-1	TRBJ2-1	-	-	CASSFGLQGQSGNEQFF	TGCGCCAGCAGCTTTGGCCTACAGGGCCAGAGTGGGAATGAGCAGTTCTTC
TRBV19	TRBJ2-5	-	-	CASSAGQPGVETQYF	TGTGCCAGTAGTGCTGGCCAGCCGGGGGTGGAGACCCAGTACTTC
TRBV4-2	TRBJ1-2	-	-	CASSPTGFAGYTF	TGTGCCAGCAGCCCCACCGGGTTTGCTGGCTACACCTTC
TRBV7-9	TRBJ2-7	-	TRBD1	CASSEAGTGKSGAYEQYF	TGTGCCAGCAGCGAAGCCGGGACAGGGAAGAGTGGAGCCTACGAGCAGTACTTC
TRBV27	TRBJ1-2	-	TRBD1	CASSDQQGAPGNYGYTF	TGTGCCAGCAGTGACCAACAGGGGGCGCCCGGTAACTATGGCTACACCTTC
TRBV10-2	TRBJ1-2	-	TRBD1	CASSETGGWGYTF	TGCGCCAGCAGTGAGACAGGGGGCTGGGGCTACACCTTC
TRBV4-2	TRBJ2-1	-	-	CACTSGYNEQFF	TGTGCCTGTACTTCGGGATACAATGAGCAGTTCTTC
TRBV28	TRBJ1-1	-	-	CASSLWGGRERMNTEAFF	TGTGCCAGCAGTTTATGGGGGGGGCGGGAGCGAATGAACACTGAAGCTTTCTTT
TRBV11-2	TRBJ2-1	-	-	CASSFSGLYNEQFF	TGTGCCAGCAGCTTCTCGGGCCTATACAATGAGCAGTTCTTC
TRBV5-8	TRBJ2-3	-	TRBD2	CASSGLAGTDTQYF	TGTGCCAGCAGCGGACTAGCGGGCACAGATACGCAGTATTTT
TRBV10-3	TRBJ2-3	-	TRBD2	CAISESRTSGGTDTQYF	TGTGCCATCAGTGAGTCCCGGACTAGCGGGGGCACAGATACGCAGTATTTT
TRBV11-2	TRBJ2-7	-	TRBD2	CASRLLAGTYEQYF	TGTGCCAGCAGACTACTAGCGGGGACCTACGAGCAGTACTTC
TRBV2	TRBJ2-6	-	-	CASRGANVLTF	TGTGCCAGCAGAGGGGCCAACGTCCTGACTTTC
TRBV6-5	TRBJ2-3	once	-	CASTYADTQYF	TGTGCCAGCACTTACGCGGATACGCAGTATTTT
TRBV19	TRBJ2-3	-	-	CASSIVPGGGADTQYF	TGTGCCAGTAGTATAGTACCCGGGGGCGGGGCAGATACGCAGTATTTT
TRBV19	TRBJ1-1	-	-	CASMRRVHTEAFF	TGTGCCAGTATGCGAAGAGTGCACACTGAAGCTTTCTTT
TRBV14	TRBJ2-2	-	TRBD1	CASSHTGAPGGELFF	TGTGCCAGCAGCCACACAGGGGCCCCAGGAGGGGAGCTGTTTTTT
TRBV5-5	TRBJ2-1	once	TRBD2	CAFGGANEQFF	TGTGCCTTCGGGGGGGCGAATGAGCAGTTCTTC
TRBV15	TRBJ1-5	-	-	CATSSRTGQPQHF	TGTGCCACCAGCAGTCGTACAGGGCAGCCCCAGCATTTT
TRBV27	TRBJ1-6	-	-	CASSLSWQGNSPLHF	TGTGCCAGCAGTTTATCGTGGCAGGGAAATTCACCCCTCCACTTT
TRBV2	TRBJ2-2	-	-	CASSVKRNTGELFF	TGTGCCAGCAGTGTGAAGCGAAACACCGGGGAGCTGTTTTTT
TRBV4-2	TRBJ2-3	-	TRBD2	CASSQVGVSGGALDTQYF	TGTGCCAGCAGCCAAGTGGGAGTGAGCGGGGGGGCCCTAGATACGCAGTATTTT
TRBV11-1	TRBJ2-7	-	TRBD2	CASSSWGLAGSEQYF	TGTGCCAGCAGTTCTTGGGGACTAGCGGGGTCCGAGCAGTACTTC